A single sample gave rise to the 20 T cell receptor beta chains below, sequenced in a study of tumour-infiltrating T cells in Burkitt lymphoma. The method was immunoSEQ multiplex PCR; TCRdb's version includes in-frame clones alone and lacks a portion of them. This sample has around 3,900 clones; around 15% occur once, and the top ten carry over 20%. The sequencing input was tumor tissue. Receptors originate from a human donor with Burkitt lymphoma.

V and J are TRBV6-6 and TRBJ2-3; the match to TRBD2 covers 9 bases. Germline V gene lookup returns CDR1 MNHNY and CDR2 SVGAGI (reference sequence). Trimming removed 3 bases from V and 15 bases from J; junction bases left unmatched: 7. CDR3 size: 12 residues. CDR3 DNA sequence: TGTGCCAGCAGTTATATAGCGGGGGCAGATTATTTT. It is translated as CASSYIAGADYF.

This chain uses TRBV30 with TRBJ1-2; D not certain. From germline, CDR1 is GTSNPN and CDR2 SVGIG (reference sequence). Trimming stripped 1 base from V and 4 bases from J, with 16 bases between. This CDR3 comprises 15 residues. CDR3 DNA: TGTGCCTGGAGTGATAGGACGGCATCCCCCTATGGCTACACCTTC. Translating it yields CAWSDRTASPYGYTF.

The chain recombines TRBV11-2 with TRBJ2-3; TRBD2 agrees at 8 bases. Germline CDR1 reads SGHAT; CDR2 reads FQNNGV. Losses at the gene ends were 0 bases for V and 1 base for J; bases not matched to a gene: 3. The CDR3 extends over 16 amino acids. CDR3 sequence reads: CASSLDHSGGTDTQYF. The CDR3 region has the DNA TGTGCCAGCAGCTTAGATCATAGCGGGGGCACAGATACGCAGTATTTT. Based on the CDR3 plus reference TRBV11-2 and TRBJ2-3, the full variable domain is EAGVAQSPRYKIIEKRQSVAFWCNPISGHATLYWYQQILGQGPKLLIQFQNNGVVDDSQLPKDRFSAERLKGVDSTLKIQPAKLEDSAVYLCASSLDHSGGTDTQYFGPGTRLTVL.

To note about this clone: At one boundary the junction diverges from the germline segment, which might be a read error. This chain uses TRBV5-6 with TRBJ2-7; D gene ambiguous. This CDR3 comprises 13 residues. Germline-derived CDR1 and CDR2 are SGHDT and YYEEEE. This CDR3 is CTSSLAASYEQYF. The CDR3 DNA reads TGTACCAGCAGCTTAGCAGCTTCCTACGAGCAGTACTTC. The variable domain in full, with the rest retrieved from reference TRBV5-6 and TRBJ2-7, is DAGVTQSPTHLIKTRGQQVTLRCSPKSGHDTVSWYQQALGQGPQFIFQYYEEEERQRGNFPDRFSGHQFPNYSSELNVNALLLGDSALYLCTSSLAASYEQYFGPGTRLTVT.

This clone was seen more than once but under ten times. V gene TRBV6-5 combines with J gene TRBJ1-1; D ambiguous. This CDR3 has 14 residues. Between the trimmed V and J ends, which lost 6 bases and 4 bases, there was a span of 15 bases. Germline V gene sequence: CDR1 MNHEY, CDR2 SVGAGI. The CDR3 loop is CASRSDIFLTEAFF. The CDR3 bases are TGTGCCAGCAGATCAGACATTTTCCTCACTGAAGCTTTCTTT.

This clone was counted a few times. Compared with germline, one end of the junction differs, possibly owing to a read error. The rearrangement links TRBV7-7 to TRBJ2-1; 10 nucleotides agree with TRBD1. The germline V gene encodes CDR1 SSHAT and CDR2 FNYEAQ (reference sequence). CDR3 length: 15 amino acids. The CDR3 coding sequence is TGTGCTAGCAGCGAAGGACAGGGGGCCTACAATGAGCAGTTCTTC. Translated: CASSEGQGAYNEQFF.

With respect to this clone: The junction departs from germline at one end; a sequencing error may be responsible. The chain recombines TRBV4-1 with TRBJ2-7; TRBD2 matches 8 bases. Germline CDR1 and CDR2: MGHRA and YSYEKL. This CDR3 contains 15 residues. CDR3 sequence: CASSQADREGNEQYF. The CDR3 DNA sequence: TGTGCCAGCAGCCAAGCCGACCGGGAGGGAAACGAGCAGTACTTC.

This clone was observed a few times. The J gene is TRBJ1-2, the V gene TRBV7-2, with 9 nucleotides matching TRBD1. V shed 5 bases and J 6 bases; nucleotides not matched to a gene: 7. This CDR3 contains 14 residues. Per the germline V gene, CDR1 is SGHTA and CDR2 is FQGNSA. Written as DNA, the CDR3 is TGTGCCAGCAGCAACAGGGGGCTGTGGGATGGCTACACCTTC. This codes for CASSNRGLWDGYTF.

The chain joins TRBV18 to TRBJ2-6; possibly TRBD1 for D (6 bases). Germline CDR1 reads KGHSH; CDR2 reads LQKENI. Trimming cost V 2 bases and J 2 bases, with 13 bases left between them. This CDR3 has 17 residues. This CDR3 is CASSPEIRGAGANVLTF. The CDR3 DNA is TGTGCCAGCTCACCAGAAATCAGGGGCGCTGGGGCCAACGTCCTGACTTTC.

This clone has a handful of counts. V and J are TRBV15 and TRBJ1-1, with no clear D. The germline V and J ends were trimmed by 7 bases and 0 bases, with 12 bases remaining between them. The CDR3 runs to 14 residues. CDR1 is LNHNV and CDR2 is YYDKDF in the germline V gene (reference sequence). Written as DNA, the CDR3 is TGTGCCACCACCCTTCGGACCGTGAACACTGAAGCTTTCTTT. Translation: CATTLRTVNTEAFF.

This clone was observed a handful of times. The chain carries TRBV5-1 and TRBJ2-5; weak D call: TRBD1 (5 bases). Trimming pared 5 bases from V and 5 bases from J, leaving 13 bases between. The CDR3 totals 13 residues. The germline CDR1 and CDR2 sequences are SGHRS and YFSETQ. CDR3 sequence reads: CASREGAGETQYF. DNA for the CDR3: TGCGCCAGCAGAGAAGGGGCTGGGGAGACCCAGTACTTC.

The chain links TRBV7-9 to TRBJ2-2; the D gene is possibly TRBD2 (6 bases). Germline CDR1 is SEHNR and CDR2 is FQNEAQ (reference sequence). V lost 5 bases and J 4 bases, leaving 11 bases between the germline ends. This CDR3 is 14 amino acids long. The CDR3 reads CASSELASTGELFF. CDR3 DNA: TGTGCCAGCAGCGAGCTAGCGTCCACCGGGGAGCTGTTTTTT.

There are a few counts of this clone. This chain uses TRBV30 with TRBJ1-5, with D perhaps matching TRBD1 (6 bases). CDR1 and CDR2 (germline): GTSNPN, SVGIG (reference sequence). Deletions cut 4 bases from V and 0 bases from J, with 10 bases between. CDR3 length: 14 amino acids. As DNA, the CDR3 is TGTGCCTGGAAGCCAGGGGTTAGCAATCAGCCCCAGCATTTT. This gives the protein CAWKPGVSNQPQHF.

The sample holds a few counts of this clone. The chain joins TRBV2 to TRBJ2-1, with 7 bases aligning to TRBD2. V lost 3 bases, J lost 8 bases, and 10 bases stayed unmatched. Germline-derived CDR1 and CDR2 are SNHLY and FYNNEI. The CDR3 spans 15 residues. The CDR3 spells CASSDGLGIGDEQFF. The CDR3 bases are TGTGCCAGCAGTGATGGACTAGGTATTGGTGATGAGCAGTTCTTC.

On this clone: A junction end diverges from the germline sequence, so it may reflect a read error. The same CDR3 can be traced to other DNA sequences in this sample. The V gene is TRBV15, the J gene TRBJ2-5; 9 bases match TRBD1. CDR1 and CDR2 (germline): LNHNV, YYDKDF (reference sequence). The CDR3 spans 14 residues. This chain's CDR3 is CATSATGGAETQYF. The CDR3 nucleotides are TGTGCCACCAGCGCTACAGGGGGCGCGGAGACTCAGTACTTC. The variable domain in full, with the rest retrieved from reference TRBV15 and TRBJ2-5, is DAMVIQNPRYQVTQFGKPVTLSCSQTLNHNVMYWYQQKSSQAPKLLFHYYDKDFNNEADTPDNFQSRRPNTSFCFLDIRSPGLGDTAMYLCATSATGGAETQYFGPGTRLLVL.

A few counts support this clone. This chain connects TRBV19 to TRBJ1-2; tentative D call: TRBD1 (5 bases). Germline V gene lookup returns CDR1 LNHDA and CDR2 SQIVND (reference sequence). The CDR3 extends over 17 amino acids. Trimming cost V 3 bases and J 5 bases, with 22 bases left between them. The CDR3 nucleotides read TGTGCCAGTAGTATTCTCAGGGAGTATCTTCCCTTATATGGCTACACCTTC. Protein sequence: CASSILREYLPLYGYTF.

The CDR3 DNA follows: TGTGCCAGCAGTTTCCGGGGGAACCAAGAGACCCAGTACTTC. Amino acid sequence: CASSFRGNQETQYF. The chain joins TRBV27 to TRBJ2-5, with TRBD2 as a possible D gene (6 bases). The CDR3 contains 14 residues. The germline CDR1 and CDR2 sequences are MNHEY and SMNVEV (reference sequence). Deletions cut 3 bases from V and 0 bases from J, with 8 bases between.

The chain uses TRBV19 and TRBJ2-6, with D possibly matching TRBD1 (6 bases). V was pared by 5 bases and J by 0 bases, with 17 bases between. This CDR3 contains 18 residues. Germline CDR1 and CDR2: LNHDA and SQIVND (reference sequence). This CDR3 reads CASSLLTGRRSGANVLTF. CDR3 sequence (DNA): TGTGCCAGTAGTCTGCTGACAGGCCGGCGCTCTGGGGCCAACGTCCTGACTTTC.

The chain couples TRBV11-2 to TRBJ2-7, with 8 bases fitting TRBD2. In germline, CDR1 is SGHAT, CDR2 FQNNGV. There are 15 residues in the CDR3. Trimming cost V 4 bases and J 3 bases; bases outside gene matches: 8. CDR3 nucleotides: TGTGCCAGCAGCTCCCCTGGGAGCGGGAGCTACGAGCAGTACTTC. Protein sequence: CASSSPGSGSYEQYF.

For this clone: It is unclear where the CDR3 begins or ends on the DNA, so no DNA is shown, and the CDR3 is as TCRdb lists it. CDR3 sequence: CASSFGPGAYNEQFF. V gene TRBV7-2 combines with J gene TRBJ2-1; TRBD1 reflects the table's D call only, with no check against the DNA. CDR1 SGHTA and CDR2 FQGNSA come from the germline V gene. The CDR3 is 15 residues long, counting both termini.